These 25 T cell receptor beta chains were all obtained from the same sample, sequenced in a study of Graves' ophthalmopathy and Graves' hyperthyroidism. CDR3 regions of TCR beta were amplified from RNA transcripts. The first round was an RT-PCR with HTBI primers, and the second round was a multiplex PCR. A single record per CDR3 protein comes from TCRdb applying MiXCR to the multiplex PCR reads. The data hold around 340,000 distinct CDR3 sequences, with 15% to 20% observed a single time. Material for sequencing was peripheral blood. The receptors shown here come from an adult man with Graves' ophthalmopathy.

This clonotype has a count of ten or more. The chain recombines TRBV30 with TRBJ2-7; D is perhaps TRBD1 (5 bases). The V and J ends lost 0 bases and 5 bases respectively, with 14 bases between them. Germline CDR1 GTSNPN, CDR2 SVGIG (reference sequence). The CDR3 runs 14 residues. CDR3 protein: CAWSVRGRVHEQYF. The CDR3 region has the DNA TGTGCCTGGAGTGTACGTGGCAGGGTCCACGAGCAGTACTTC. Variable domain in full (rest from reference TRBV30 and TRBJ2-7): SQTIHQWPATLVQPVGSPLSLECTVEGTSNPNLYWYRQAAGRGLQLLFYSVGIGQISSEVPQNLSASRPQDRQFILSSKKLLLSDSGFYLCAWSVRGRVHEQYFGPGTRLTVT.

This clonotype showed up many times. V and J are TRBV7-8 and TRBJ1-5; tentative D call: TRBD1 (5 bases). From germline, CDR1 is SGHVS and CDR2 FQNEAQ. Between the trimmed V and J ends, which lost 7 bases and 3 bases, there was a span of 25 bases. The CDR3 sequence is 18 residues long. The CDR3 here is CASTLQWFRDGDNQPQHF. CDR3 nucleotides: TGTGCCAGCACCCTACAGTGGTTTCGGGACGGCGACAATCAGCCCCAGCATTTT.

In its sample, this clonotype was seen many times. The rearrangement links TRBV6-5 to TRBJ1-1; tentative D call: TRBD1 (6 bases). V lost 6 bases to trimming and J lost 4 bases, with 12 bases between them. The germline V gene encodes CDR1 MNHEY and CDR2 SVGAGI. CDR3 size: 13 residues. The CDR3 coding sequence is TGTGCCAGCAGAAGGGGGTCGGGCACTGAAGCTTTCTTT. Amino acid sequence: CASRRGSGTEAFF.

This clonotype has at least ten counts. The J gene is TRBJ2-7, the V gene TRBV6-1; TRBD1 might be the D (5 bases). This CDR3 comprises 11 residues. From germline, CDR1 is MNHNS and CDR2 SASEGT. V lost 8 bases and J 1 base, leaving 6 bases between the germline ends. The CDR3 DNA sequence: TGTGCCAGCCGACAGTCCTACGAGCAGTACTTC. It encodes CASRQSYEQYF.

The chain uses TRBV20-1 and TRBJ2-7; 8 bases agree with TRBD2. The trim removed 3 bases at V and 2 bases at J, leaving 3 bases unmatched. Germline V gene sequence: CDR1 DFQATT, CDR2 SNEGSKA (reference sequence). The CDR3 consists of 13 residues. CDR3 bases: TGCAGTGCTAGTTCAGCGGGGGCCTACGAGCAGTACTTC. This codes for CSASSAGAYEQYF.

This clonotype was counted at least ten times. The chain uses TRBV6-5 and TRBJ2-7; D not resolved. The CDR3 length is 12 residues. Per the germline V gene, CDR1 is MNHEY and CDR2 is SVGAGI. Trimming shortened V by 2 bases and J by 3 bases, and 5 bases separated the two germline ends. As DNA, the CDR3 is TGTGCCAGCAGTTACGACCGCTACGAGCAGTACTTC. Protein product: CASSYDRYEQYF.

V and J are TRBV5-1 and TRBJ2-2; 11 bases line up with TRBD2. The V segment lost 2 bases and the J segment 7 bases; nucleotides outside the gene matches: 10. The germline V gene encodes CDR1 SGHRS and CDR2 YFSETQ. CDR3 length: 17 amino acids. CDR3 sequence (DNA): TGCGCCAGCAGCTTTTGGGGCACTAGCGGGAGCGACGGGGAGCTGTTTTTT. Its translation: CASSFWGTSGSDGELFF.

This clonotype has ten or more counts. The J gene is TRBJ2-7, the V gene TRBV5-1; D possibly matches TRBD1 or TRBD2 (5 bases each). In germline, CDR1 is SGHRS, CDR2 YFSETQ. Trimming shortened V by 3 bases and J by 3 bases, and 16 bases separated the two germline ends. The CDR3 runs 15 residues. CDR3 in DNA: TGCGCCAGCAGCTCCTGGGACGGAGCAGTCTACGAGCAGTACTTC. Amino acid sequence: CASSSWDGAVYEQYF.

This clonotype was seen ten or more times. This chain links TRBV29-1 with TRBJ2-5; TRBD2 aligns across 11 bases. CDR3 size: 14 residues. The junction had 10 bases not matched to a gene; V was cut back by 8 bases and J by 5 bases. Germline lookup yields CDR1 SQVTM and CDR2 ANQGSEA. For the CDR3, the DNA is TGCAGCCCTCAACTAGCGGGGGACCTGGAGACCCAGTACTTC. Protein sequence: CSPQLAGDLETQYF.

This clonotype was recorded at least ten times. This chain links TRBV7-8 with TRBJ2-3; D gene uncertain. Trimming removed 1 base from V and 10 bases from J, with 18 bases in between. This CDR3 spans 15 amino acids. The germline CDR1 and CDR2 sequences are SGHVS and FQNEAQ. The DNA for the CDR3 is TGTGCCAGCAGCTTAGGGGTAGTGACGCTAACGGCGCAGTATTTT. Protein sequence: CASSLGVVTLTAQYF. Variable domain in full (rest from reference TRBV7-8 and TRBJ2-3): GAGVSQSPRYKVAKRGQDVALRCDPISGHVSLFWYQQALGQGPEFLTYFQNEAQLDKSGLPSDRFFAERPEGSVSTLKIQRTQQEDSAVYLCASSLGVVTLTAQYFGPGTRLTVL.

This clonotype was recorded a few times. The V call is TRBV5-1, the J call TRBJ2-4; 7 bases align to TRBD1. V shed 3 bases and J 9 bases; nucleotides not matched to a gene: 9. CDR3 length: 14 amino acids. CDR1 and CDR2 from the germline V gene are SGHRS and YFSETQ. DNA for the CDR3: TGCGCCAGCAGCTGGGGGACAGTTGAAAGCATTCAGTACTTC. Residues: CASSWGTVESIQYF.

This clonotype showed up many times. The chain links TRBV28 to TRBJ1-2; D is ambiguous. The CDR3 extends over 16 amino acids. Germline V gene sequence: CDR1 MDHEN, CDR2 SYDVKM. The V and J ends lost 3 bases and 4 bases respectively, with 18 bases between them. The CDR3, as DNA: TGTGCCAGCAGTTTTCAAGGCAGGAAATTAATCTATGGCTACACCTTC. This codes for CASSFQGRKLIYGYTF.

This clonotype was found many times. The chain couples TRBV9 to TRBJ2-5; maybe TRBD1 (5 bases). The V gene's germline CDR1 is SGDLS and CDR2 YYNGEE. CDR3 length: 15 residues. The V gene lost 0 bases and the J gene lost 5 bases, with 14 bases spanning the gap. The CDR3 bases are TGTGCCAGCAGCGTAGATGGTAGAGCAGGGGAGACCCAGTACTTC. Its protein is CASSVDGRAGETQYF.

As for this clonotype: A much larger clone differs from this one at a single base, so this may be a read error. The J gene is TRBJ2-7, the V gene TRBV30, with D perhaps matching TRBD2 (6 bases). This CDR3 is 13 amino acids long. Germline CDR1 and CDR2: GTSNPN and SVGIG (reference sequence). In DNA, the CDR3 is TGTGCCTGGAGCCCAGACGGGAGACACGACCAGTACTTC. Its translation: CAWSPDGRHDQYF.

This clonotype has a handful of counts. Here the CDR3 omits its conserved ending phenylalanine or tryptophan, so a read error is the likely source. The chain carries TRBV4-1 and TRBJ1-5; 7 bases agree with TRBD1. V was clipped by 4 bases and J by 1 base; unmatched bases: 13. The CDR3 runs to 18 residues. The V gene's germline CDR1 is MGHRA and CDR2 YSYEKL. Here the CDR3 DNA reads TGCGCCAGCAGCCCCATTACACAGGGGATCGGCAGCAATCAGCCCCAGCATTCT. It encodes CASSPITQGIGSNQPQHS.

This clonotype has a count of ten or more. The chain links TRBV20-1 to TRBJ1-6, with a weak D call TRBD1 (5 bases). The V end was cut by 5 bases, the J end by 0 bases, with 11 bases between. This CDR3 spans 15 amino acids. Per germline, CDR1 DFQATT and CDR2 SNEGSKA (reference sequence). For the CDR3, the DNA is TGCAGTGCTTCATTGGACAACTCCTATAATTCACCCCTCCACTTT. This codes for CSASLDNSYNSPLHF.

Details on this clonotype: This clone may be a read error of a much larger clone one base away. V gene TRBV10-3 combines with J gene TRBJ2-2; weak D call: TRBD2 (6 bases). The germline CDR1 and CDR2 sequences are ENHRY and SYGVKD. This CDR3 spans 12 amino acids. The CDR3 region is CAISARTGGLFF. The CDR3 nucleotides are TGTGCCATCAGCGCCCGCACCGGGGGGCTGTTTTTT.

Ten or more counts support this clonotype. The chain joins TRBV9 to TRBJ1-2, with a possible D match to TRBD1 (6 bases). The CDR3 sequence is 14 residues long. Germline values: CDR1 SGDLS, CDR2 YYNGEE. Trimming took off 4 bases at V and 5 bases at J, with 15 bases between the two ends. CDR3 sequence: CASSFGGGLYGYTF. The CDR3 region has the DNA TGTGCCAGCAGCTTCGGAGGGGGTTTGTATGGCTACACCTTC. The variable domain in full, with the rest retrieved from reference TRBV9 and TRBJ1-2, is DSGVTQTPKHLITATGQRVTLRCSPRSGDLSVYWYQQSLDQGLQFLIQYYNGEERAKGNILERFSAQQFPDLHSELNLSSLELGDSALYFCASSFGGGLYGYTFGSGTRLTVV.

Many counts were recorded for this clonotype. It is likely a read error, because the conserved phenylalanine at the end of the CDR3 is missing. J is TRBJ2-5 and V is TRBV7-3, with 8 nucleotides matching TRBD1. CDR1 and CDR2 from the germline V gene are SGHTA and FQGTGA. After removal of 5 bases from V and 2 bases from J, the junction contained 1 base not matched to a gene. This CDR3 region has 13 residues. Here the CDR3 reads CASSTGGQETQYS. DNA for the CDR3: TGTGCCAGCAGCACAGGGGGTCAAGAGACCCAGTACTCC.

As concerns this clonotype: An end of the junction does not agree with germline; a read error may underlie this. This chain connects TRBV11-2 to TRBJ2-5; 9 nucleotides align to TRBD1. The CDR3 covers 14 residues. Germline CDR1 reads SGHAT; CDR2 reads FQNNGV. The CDR3 spells CASSLVQGAREQYF. The CDR3, as DNA: TGTGCCAGCAGCTTAGTACAGGGGGCGCGGGAGCAGTACTTT. The full variable domain, in which reference TRBV11-2 and TRBJ2-5 provide the parts outside the CDR3, is EAGVAQSPRYKIIEKRQSVAFWCNPISGHATLYWYQQILGQGPKLLIQFQNNGVVDDSQLPKDRFSAERLKGVDSTLKIQPAKLEDSAVYLCASSLVQGAREQYFGPGTRLLVL.

This chain uses TRBV6-1 with TRBJ1-5, with unresolved D. This CDR3 has 15 amino acids. Trimming cost V 3 bases and J 3 bases, with 12 bases left between them. Germline V CDR1 and CDR2: MNHNS, SASEGT. In nucleotides, the CDR3 is TGTGCCAGCAGTGAGAGTTCCACATACAATCAGCCCCAGCATTTT. Its translation is CASSESSTYNQPQHF.

The table lists this clonotype with many counts. V gene TRBV5-1 combines with J gene TRBJ2-5; TRBD2 matches at 8 bases. Germline CDR1 and CDR2: SGHRS and YFSETQ. The trim removed 5 bases at V and 2 bases at J, leaving 14 bases unmatched. The CDR3 has 17 residues. DNA of the CDR3: TGCGCCAGCAGAAATAAGAGGCTAGCGGGTTCACAAGAGACCCAGTACTTC. Translation gives CASRNKRLAGSQETQYF.

Ten or more counts support this clonotype. Written as DNA, the CDR3 is TGCAGTGCTAGAGGGTTTGGGGGGAACTATAATTCACCCCTCCACTTT. As protein: CSARGFGGNYNSPLHF. The chain joins TRBV20-1 to TRBJ1-6; D may be TRBD1 (5 bases). The V gene lost 1 base and the J gene lost 3 bases, with 13 bases spanning the gap. From germline, CDR1 is DFQATT and CDR2 SNEGSKA (reference sequence). The CDR3 has 16 residues.

This clonotype showed up many times. The chain joins TRBV2 to TRBJ1-6; TRBD1 agrees at 10 bases. V lost 6 bases to trimming and J lost 10 bases; unmatched junction nucleotides: 9. In germline, CDR1 is SNHLY, CDR2 FYNNEI. This CDR3 has 15 amino acids. The CDR3: CASRPSADRGSPLHF. In nucleotides, the CDR3 is TGTGCCAGCAGACCAAGTGCGGACAGGGGGTCACCCCTCCACTTT. The full variable domain, rest sourced from reference TRBV2 and TRBJ1-6, is EPEVTQTPSHQVTQMGQEVILRCVPISNHLYFYWYRQILGQKVEFLVSFYNNEISEKSEIFDDQFSVERPDGSNFTLKIRSTKLEDSAMYFCASRPSADRGSPLHFGNGTRLTVT.

This clonotype was seen at least ten times. V gene TRBV5-6 combines with J gene TRBJ2-5, with a possible D match to TRBD2 (6 bases). Germline assignment: CDR1 SGHDT and CDR2 YYEEEE. The CDR3 length is 15 residues. Trimming pared 0 bases from V and 3 bases from J, leaving 12 bases between. CDR3 region: CASSLVSGVEETQYF. Written as DNA, the CDR3 is TGTGCCAGCAGCTTGGTTTCGGGAGTAGAAGAGACCCAGTACTTC. Using reference TRBV5-6 and TRBJ2-5 for the parts outside the CDR3, the full variable domain is DAGVTQSPTHLIKTRGQQVTLRCSPKSGHDTVSWYQQALGQGPQFIFQYYEEEERQRGNFPDRFSGHQFPNYSSELNVNALLLGDSALYLCASSLVSGVEETQYFGPGTRLLVL.